This entry is about one T cell receptor (beta chain). Antigen: not known. This specimen comes from a study of response to subunit inactivated influenza vaccine. Study-wide results and caveats: With each seasonal influenza vaccination, the authors suggested, few new T cells are recruited.

Trimming took 5 bases from V and 11 from J; bases not matched to a gene: 2. The CDR3 has 11 amino acids. TCRdb analysed the RT-PCR reads with MiXCR anew, one entry per CDR3 protein. The sample lists approximately 500,000 distinct CDR3 sequences, approximately 15% seen once, with more than 9.5% in the top ten. The V call is TRBV12-3 or TRBV12-4, the J call TRBJ2-3, with TRBD2 matching 9 bases. The sequence was collected from a man in his forties or fifties who received an inactivated influenza vaccine. The input for sequencing was PBMCs from blood, taken approximately 13 days after vaccination. The CDR3 region is CASSRAGGQYF. DNA for the CDR3: TGTGCCAGCAGTCGAGCGGGGGGGCAGTATTTT.